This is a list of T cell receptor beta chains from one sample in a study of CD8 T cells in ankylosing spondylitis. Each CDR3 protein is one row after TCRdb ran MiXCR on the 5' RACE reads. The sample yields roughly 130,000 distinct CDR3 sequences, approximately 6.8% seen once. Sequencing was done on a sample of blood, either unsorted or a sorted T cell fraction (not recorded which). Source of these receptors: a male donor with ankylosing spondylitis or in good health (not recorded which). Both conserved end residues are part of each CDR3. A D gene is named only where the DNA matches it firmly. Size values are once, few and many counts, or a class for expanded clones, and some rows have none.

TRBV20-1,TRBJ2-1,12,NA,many,CSATVLGNEQFF,TGCAGTGCTACAGTGTTGGGAAATGAGCAGTTCTTC
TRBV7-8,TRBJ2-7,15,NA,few,CASTPAAGRSYEQYF,TGTGCCAGCACCCCGGCGGCAGGGCGCTCCTACGAGCAGTACTTC
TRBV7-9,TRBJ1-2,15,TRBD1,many,CASSSGQVLDYGYTF,TGTGCCAGCAGCTCCGGACAGGTTTTAGACTATGGCTACACCTTC
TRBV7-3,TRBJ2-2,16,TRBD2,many,CASSLTASGGTGELFF,TGTGCCAGCAGCTTAACGGCTAGCGGGGGAACCGGGGAGCTGTTTTTT
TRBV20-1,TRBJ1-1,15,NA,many,CSARDFRSSNTEAFF,TGCAGTGCTAGAGATTTTAGGTCGTCGAACACTGAAGCTTTCTTT
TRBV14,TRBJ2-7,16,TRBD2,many,CASSPAMGLVSLEQYF,TGTGCCAGCAGCCCGGCCATGGGACTAGTGAGTTTGGAGCAGTACTTC
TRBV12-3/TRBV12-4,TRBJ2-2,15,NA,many,CASSLERGTTGELFF,TGTGCCAGCAGTTTAGAACGGGGCACCACCGGGGAGCTGTTTTTT
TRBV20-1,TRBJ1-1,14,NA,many,CSARDYTLNTEAFF,TGCAGTGCTAGAGATTACACCTTGAACACTGAAGCTTTCTTT
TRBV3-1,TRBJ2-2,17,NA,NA,CASSRGQQGVNPGELFF,TGTGCCAGCAGCCGAGGCCAGCAGGGAGTTAATCCCGGGGAGCTGTTTTTT
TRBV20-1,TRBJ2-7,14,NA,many,CSASTGRTSYEQYF,TGCAGTGCTAGCACAGGGCGGACCTCCTACGAGCAGTACTTC
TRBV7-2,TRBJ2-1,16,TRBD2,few,CASSLTASGFYNEQFF,TGTGCCAGCAGCTTAACCGCTAGCGGATTCTACAATGAGCAGTTCTTC
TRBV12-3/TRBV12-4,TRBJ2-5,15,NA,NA,CASSPPLLGMETQYF,TGTGCCAGCAGTCCCCCTCTTCTCGGGATGGAGACCCAGTACTTC
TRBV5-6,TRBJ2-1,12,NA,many,CASSRRGHEQFF,TGTGCCAGCAGCCGCCGGGGCCATGAGCAGTTCTTC
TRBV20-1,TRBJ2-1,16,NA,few,CSAPLGETSSYNEQFF,TGCAGTGCTCCTCTCGGCGAGACCTCTTCCTACAATGAGCAGTTCTTC
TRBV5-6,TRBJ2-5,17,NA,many,CASSLGISERSGETQYF,TGTGCCAGCAGCTTGGGTATATCGGAGAGGTCGGGAGAGACCCAGTACTTC
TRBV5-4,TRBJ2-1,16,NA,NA,CASSRGGESSYNEQFF,TGTGCCAGCAGCCGGGGCGGGGAAAGCTCCTACAATGAGCAGTTCTTC
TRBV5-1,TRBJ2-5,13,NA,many,CASSLMGQETQYF,TGCGCCAGCAGCTTGATGGGGCAAGAGACCCAGTACTTC
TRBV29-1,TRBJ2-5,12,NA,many,CSGGSSQETQYF,TGCAGCGGGGGTAGCAGTCAAGAGACCCAGTACTTC
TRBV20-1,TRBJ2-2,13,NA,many,CSAKGGDTGELFF,TGCAGTGCAAAAGGGGGGGACACCGGGGAGCTGTTTTTT
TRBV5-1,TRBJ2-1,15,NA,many,CASSLSGLSYNEQFF,TGCGCCAGCAGCTTGTCAGGACTTAGCTACAATGAGCAGTTCTTC
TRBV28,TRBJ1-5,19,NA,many,CASSLRPTPGHQGNQPQHF,TGTGCCAGCAGTTTACGCCCCACCCCAGGCCACCAGGGCAATCAGCCCCAGCATTTT
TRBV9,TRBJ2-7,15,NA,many,CASSVTDGYTYEQYF,TGTGCCAGCAGCGTAACGGACGGATATACCTACGAGCAGTACTTC
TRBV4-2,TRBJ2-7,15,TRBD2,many,CASSRSGTSGYEQYF,TGTGCCAGCAGCCGATCCGGGACTAGCGGCTACGAGCAGTACTTC
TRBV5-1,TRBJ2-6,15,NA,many,CASSRGGAGANVLTF,TGCGCCAGCAGCCGCGGTGGGGCCGGGGCCAACGTCCTGACTTTC
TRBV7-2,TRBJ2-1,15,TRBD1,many,CASSPMIQGNREQFF,TGTGCCAGCAGCCCGATGATACAGGGGAACCGTGAGCAGTTCTTC
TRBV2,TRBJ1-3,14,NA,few,CASSFDRTGNTIYF,TGTGCCAGCAGTTTCGACAGAACTGGAAACACCATATATTTT
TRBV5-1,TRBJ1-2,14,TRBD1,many,CASSWTGESYGYTF,TGCGCCAGCAGCTGGACAGGGGAGTCGTATGGCTACACCTTC
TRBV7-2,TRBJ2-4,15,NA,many,CASSFRTGAKNIQYF,TGTGCCAGCAGCTTCCGGACGGGAGCCAAAAACATTCAGTACTTC
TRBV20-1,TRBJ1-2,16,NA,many,CSASRVQAWGNYGYTF,TGCAGTGCTAGTAGGGTCCAGGCTTGGGGGAACTATGGCTACACCTTC
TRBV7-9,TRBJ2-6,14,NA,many,CASSHLAGANVLTF,TGTGCCAGCAGCCACCTGGCTGGGGCCAACGTCCTGACTTTC
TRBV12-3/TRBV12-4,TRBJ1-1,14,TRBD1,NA,CASSPDRADTEAFF,TGTGCCAGCAGTCCTGACAGGGCAGACACTGAAGCTTTCTTT
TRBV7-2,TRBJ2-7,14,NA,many,CASSFAAATYEQYF,TGTGCCAGCAGCTTCGCCGCGGCCACCTACGAGCAGTACTTC
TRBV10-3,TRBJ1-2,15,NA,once,CAISESTESYYGYTF,TGTGCCATCAGTGAGTCGACAGAATCCTACTATGGCTACACCTTC
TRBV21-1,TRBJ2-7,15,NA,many,CASSKVPGVSDEQYF,TGTGCCAGCAGCAAAGTCCCTGGAGTAAGCGACGAGCAGTACTTC
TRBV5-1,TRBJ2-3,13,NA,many,CASSFVTRDTQYF,TGCGCCAGCAGCTTCGTCACGAGAGATACGCAGTATTTT
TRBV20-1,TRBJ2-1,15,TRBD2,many,CSASMREKGYNEQFF,TGCAGTGCTAGTATGCGGGAGAAGGGATACAATGAGCAGTTCTTC
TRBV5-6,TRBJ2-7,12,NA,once,CASLGIRVEQYF,TGTGCCAGCTTGGGGATAAGGGTTGAGCAGTACTTC
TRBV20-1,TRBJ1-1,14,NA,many,CSALPLTKETEAFF,TGCAGTGCTCTCCCGCTGACAAAGGAGACTGAAGCTTTCTTT
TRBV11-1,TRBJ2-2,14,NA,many,CASSAGVASGELFF,TGTGCCAGCAGCGCAGGAGTAGCATCGGGGGAGCTGTTTTTT